The 18 T cell receptor beta chains below all came from one sample that was sequenced in a study of OX40 agonist ivuxolimab in advanced cancers. The method behind the library was the immunoSEQ multiplex PCR assay. TCRdb took over this immuneACCESS table, retaining in-frame rearrangements with V and J assigned. Such tables are incomplete; in checked studies, under half of the missing clones stem from an unresolved V gene, and the remainder is unexplained. This sample holds fewer than 80,000 clones; roughly four fifths were observed only once. Of the sample, approximately 9.8% is held by the ten largest clones. Specimen: CD4+ or CD8+ T cells sorted from blood, collected in a trial of the OX40 agonist ivuxolimab. The receptors stem from an adult with an advanced solid tumor such as melanoma, head and neck, liver or kidney cancer.

V gene TRBV27 combines with J gene TRBJ2-1, with 11 positions matching TRBD2. The CDR3 runs to 16 residues. V shed 5 bases, J shed 10 bases, and the junction held 13 bases outside the gene matches. The germline CDR1 and CDR2 sequences are MNHEY and SMNVEV (reference sequence). The CDR3 sequence: CASSLATSGSAREQFF. CDR3 nucleotides: TGTGCCAGCAGTCTAGCTACTAGCGGGAGCGCTCGGGAGCAGTTCTTC.

This chain joins TRBV6-1 and TRBJ2-7; weak D call: TRBD1 (5 bases). The CDR3 sequence is 13 residues long. Germline loops: CDR1 MNHNS, CDR2 SASEGT. V was clipped by 1 base and J by 9 bases, with 13 bases between them. The CDR3 reads CASSEDYRQWQYF. As DNA, the CDR3 is TGTGCCAGCAGTGAAGATTATAGACAGTGGCAGTACTTC.

CDR3 region: CASSHPEQGAVGELFF. CDR3 bases: TGCGCCAGCAGCCACCCCGAACAGGGGGCGGTCGGGGAGCTGTTTTTT. The rearrangement uses TRBV4-3 and TRBJ2-2; 9 nucleotides line up with TRBD1. The J segment lost 7 bases and the V segment lost 3 bases, leaving 9 bases of the junction unmatched. The CDR3 spans 16 residues. Germline V CDR1 and CDR2: LGHNA, YSLEER.

The rearrangement uses TRBV11-3 and TRBJ2-7; no firm D call. The V end was cut by 4 bases, the J end by 7 bases, with 20 bases between. The CDR3 totals 15 residues. Germline assignment: CDR1 SGHNT and CDR2 YENEEA. The CDR3 region has the DNA TGTGCCAGCAGCTCCCCGGGCGACAAAAACTGGGAGCAGTACTTC. Translation gives CASSSPGDKNWEQYF. Together with reference TRBV11-3 and TRBJ2-7, the CDR3 gives the full variable domain: EAGVVQSPRYKIIEKKQPVAFWCNPISGHNTLYWYLQNLGQGPELLIRYENEEAVDDSQLPKDRFSAERLKGVDSTLKIQPAELGDSAVYLCASSSPGDKNWEQYFGPGTRLTVT.

This clone was found once. V gene TRBV28 combines with J gene TRBJ2-3; 7 bases map to TRBD2. This CDR3 contains 14 residues. Germline loops: CDR1 MDHEN, CDR2 SYDVKM. With V trimmed by 5 bases and J by 3 bases, 5 bases remained unmatched. The CDR3 loop reads CASSGGGGTDTQYF. CDR3 bases: TGTGCCAGCAGTGGCGGGGGTGGGACAGATACGCAGTATTTT.

The V and J genes are TRBV18 and TRBJ2-2; no clear D. The germline CDR1 and CDR2 sequences are KGHSH and LQKENI. The CDR3 contains 14 residues. V lost 3 bases, J lost 1 base, and 6 bases lay in between. In DNA form, the CDR3 reads TGTGCCAGCTCACCCGGATTGAACACCGGGGAGCTGTTTTTT. Translated: CASSPGLNTGELFF. The full variable domain, with the rest looked up from reference TRBV18 and TRBJ2-2, is NAGVMQNPRHLVRRRGQEARLRCSPMKGHSHVYWYRQLPEEGLKFMVYLQKENIIDESGMPKERFSAEFPKEGPSILRIQQVVRGDSAAYFCASSPGLNTGELFFGEGSRLTVL.

J is TRBJ2-1 and V is TRBV5-1; no firm D call. The V end lost 4 bases, the J end lost 0 bases, and 8 bases lay between the germline ends. CDR1 and CDR2 from the germline V gene are SGHRS and YFSETQ. The CDR3 length is 14 residues. The CDR3 coding sequence is TGCGCCAGCAGCCTTCAGACCTCCTACAATGAGCAGTTCTTC. Its translation is CASSLQTSYNEQFF.

The genes are TRBV10-3 and TRBJ2-7; D unresolved. With 10 bases removed from V and 4 bases from J, the gap between germline ends came to 11 bases. The CDR3 length is 11 residues. The germline gives CDR1 ENHRY, CDR2 SYGVKD. In DNA, the CDR3 is TGTGCCACCAGCAAAAGTTACGAGCAGTACTTC. This sequence encodes CATSKSYEQYF.

The chain couples TRBV11-2 to TRBJ2-1; possible D gene TRBD1, 6 bases. The CDR3 is 13 amino acids. Germline V gives CDR1 SGHAT, CDR2 FQNNGV. V was cut by 4 bases and J by 9 bases, with 13 bases left in between. CDR3 sequence: CASSSYRDGEQFF. CDR3 nucleotide sequence: TGTGCCAGCAGCTCCTACAGGGATGGTGAGCAGTTCTTC.

The chain recombines TRBV18 with TRBJ1-1; a possible D gene is TRBD1 (5 bases). The CDR3 has 14 amino acids. Trimming took 6 bases from V and 1 from J, leaving 12 bases between them. In germline, CDR1 is KGHSH, CDR2 LQKENI. CDR3 bases: TGTGCCAGCTCGCTCAGCGGGGGGAACACTGAAGCTTTCTTT. Translating it yields CASSLSGGNTEAFF.

The CDR3 reads CASSPTHVSPYEQYF. The CDR3 region has the DNA TGTGCCAGCAGTCCAACCCATGTTTCACCCTACGAGCAGTACTTC. The chain combines TRBV28 with TRBJ2-7; D call uncertain. The germline gives CDR1 MDHEN, CDR2 SYDVKM. CDR3 length: 15 residues. V was pared by 5 bases and J by 2 bases, with 16 bases between.

This chain joins TRBV28 and TRBJ1-1, with 12 bases fitting TRBD1. After removal of 3 bases from V and 4 bases from J, the junction contained 15 bases not matched to a gene. Germline CDR1 MDHEN, CDR2 SYDVKM. The CDR3 sequence is 19 residues long. CDR3 protein: CASSLRVIRDRGLGTEAFF. The CDR3 bases are TGTGCCAGCAGTTTGCGGGTCATCAGGGACAGGGGGCTTGGCACTGAAGCTTTCTTT.

V is TRBV4-3 and J is TRBJ1-4; unclear D gene. The germline CDR1 and CDR2 sequences are LGHNA and YSLEER. Deletions cut 1 base from V and 5 bases from J, with 11 bases between. The CDR3 has 15 amino acids. This chain's CDR3 is CASSQVYQRNEKLFF. The DNA of the CDR3 is TGCGCCAGCAGCCAAGTTTACCAGAGAAATGAAAAACTGTTTTTT.

This clone appeared once. The chain employs TRBV6-6 and TRBJ2-5; TRBD1 aligns across 10 bases. The trim removed 6 bases at V and 4 bases at J, leaving 8 bases unmatched. Germline-derived CDR1 and CDR2 are MNHNY and SVGAGI (reference sequence). The CDR3 is 15 residues long. The CDR3 is CASRPRQGALETQYF. CDR3 DNA sequence: TGTGCCAGCAGGCCCCGACAGGGGGCCTTAGAGACCCAGTACTTC.

The chain combines TRBV7-2 with TRBJ2-1; D gene ambiguous. CDR1 SGHTA and CDR2 FQGNSA come from the germline V gene. The CDR3 totals 14 residues. Trimming took off 2 bases at V and 3 bases at J, with 8 bases between the two ends. The CDR3 loop is CASSLLPGYNEQFF. The CDR3, as DNA: TGTGCCAGCAGCTTACTCCCGGGCTACAATGAGCAGTTCTTC.

This chain uses TRBV19 with TRBJ2-1, with TRBD1 matching 8 bases. This CDR3 region has 16 residues. Germline CDR1 reads LNHDA; CDR2 reads SQIVND (reference sequence). V dropped 3 bases and J dropped 3; count of bases not matched to a gene: 7. CDR3 protein: CASSIRQGLLYNEQFF. CDR3 in DNA: TGTGCCAGTAGTATCCGACAGGGGCTACTCTACAATGAGCAGTTCTTC.

This clone was picked up a small number of times. The rearrangement joins TRBV5-6 to TRBJ1-2, with D perhaps matching TRBD1 (5 bases). CDR1 SGHDT and CDR2 YYEEEE come from the germline V gene. The CDR3 extends over 13 amino acids. Trimming cost V 2 bases and J 5 bases, with 10 bases left between them. Here the CDR3 DNA reads TGTGCCAGCAGCTTAACGGGGCCTTATGGCTACACCTTC. Protein sequence: CASSLTGPYGYTF.

The V and J genes are TRBV28 and TRBJ2-7, with 9 bases fitting TRBD1. Germline trimming cut 3 bases from V and 5 bases from J; bases unmatched to any gene: 2. The germline V gene encodes CDR1 MDHEN and CDR2 SYDVKM. This CDR3 is built from 13 residues. The CDR3 region is CASSLGQGNEQYF. In DNA form, the CDR3 reads TGTGCCAGCAGTTTGGGACAGGGAAACGAGCAGTACTTC.